This T cell receptor beta chain was captured in a study of CD8+ T cells in alopecia areata. For the study at large: Scoring treated patients' severity relied on the percentage of scalp area affected.

The study's findings and limits: Higher clonality than in normal scalp was seen in lesional scalp, especially alopecia totalis/universalis. Persistence during tofacitinib was seen for many expanded lesional clones in scalp and blood.

Reverse transcription of extracted RNA yielded cDNA, which provided the sequencing template. Profiled with immunoSEQ multiplex PCR; TCRdb holds only in-frame clones, not every one. This table holds 150,000 to 250,000 clones, 60% found once. About this clone: Antigen unknown.

Specified treatment: oral pan-JAK inhibitor, 5-10 mg twice daily. Separation by sorting yielded CD4+ and CD8+ T cells from PBMCs. The material sequenced was CD4+ T cells sorted from blood, taken at week 4, from a patient treated with tofacitinib. This TCR came from a human donor with alopecia areata.

CDR3 in amino acids: CASSYRFYYGYTF. The CDR3 bases are TGTGCCAGCAGTTATAGGTTCTACTATGGCTACACCTTC. The chain is built from TRBV6-5 and TRBJ1-2; no clear D gene. Germline CDR1 reads MNHEY; CDR2 reads SVGAGI. The CDR3 is made up of 13 amino acids. V was shortened by 3 bases and J by 3 bases, with 8 bases between the two germline ends.